Included here is one TCR beta chain sequence, with context. Its specificity is unknown. The sample is drawn from a study of T cell responses to AZD1222 COVID-19 vaccine. General study findings and limits: The study identified only a handful of AZD1222 recipients as seropositive at baseline.

Here immunoSEQ multiplex PCR was the method, and the copy in TCRdb shows in-frame clones only, minus some. The repertoire includes approximately 110,000 clones, approximately 88% of them detected once, and 4% to 5.5% sits in the top ten. The germline gives CDR1 MNHEY, CDR2 SMNVEV (reference sequence). The CDR3 spans 18 residues. Trimming removed 2 bases from V and 7 bases from J, with 23 bases in between. The sample consisted of peripheral blood, taken on day 0 of AZD1222 vaccination. The V call is TRBV27, the J call TRBJ1-4, with D possibly being TRBD1 (6 bases). This TCR was sampled from an adult in good health. CDR3 loop: CASSLGFFELQGGEKLFF. The CDR3 nucleotides read TGTGCCAGCAGTTTAGGATTTTTCGAGCTACAGGGAGGTGAAAAACTGTTTTTT.